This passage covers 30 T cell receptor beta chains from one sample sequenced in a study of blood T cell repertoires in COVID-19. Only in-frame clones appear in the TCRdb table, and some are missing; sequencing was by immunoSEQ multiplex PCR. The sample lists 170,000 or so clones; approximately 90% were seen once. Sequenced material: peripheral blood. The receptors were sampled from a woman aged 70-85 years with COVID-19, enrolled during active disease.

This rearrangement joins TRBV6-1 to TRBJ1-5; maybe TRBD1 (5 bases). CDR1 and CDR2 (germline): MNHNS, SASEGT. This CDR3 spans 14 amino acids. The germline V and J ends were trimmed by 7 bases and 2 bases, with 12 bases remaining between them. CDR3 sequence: CASTPTDRNQPQHF. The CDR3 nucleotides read TGTGCCAGCACCCCGACAGACCGCAATCAGCCCCAGCATTTT.

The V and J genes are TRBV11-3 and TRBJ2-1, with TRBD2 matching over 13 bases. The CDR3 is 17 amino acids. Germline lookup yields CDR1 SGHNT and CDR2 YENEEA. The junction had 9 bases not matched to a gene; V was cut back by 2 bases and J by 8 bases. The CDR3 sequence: CASSLPTGLAGVYEQFF. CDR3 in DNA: TGTGCCAGCAGCTTACCCACAGGACTAGCGGGAGTCTATGAGCAGTTCTTC.

The CDR3 DNA sequence: TGTGCCAGCAGCTCTATAACTAGCACAGATACGCAGTATTTT. This encodes CASSSITSTDTQYF. The chain carries TRBV7-2 and TRBJ2-3; no reliable D call. The V and J ends lost 4 bases and 0 bases respectively, with 8 bases between them. Germline CDR1 SGHTA, CDR2 FQGNSA. This CDR3 contains 14 residues.

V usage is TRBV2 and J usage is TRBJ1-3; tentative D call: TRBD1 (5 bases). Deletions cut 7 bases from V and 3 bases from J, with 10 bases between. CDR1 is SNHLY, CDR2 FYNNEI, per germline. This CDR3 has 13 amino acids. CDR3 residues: CASNAGNGNTIYF. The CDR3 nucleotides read TGTGCCAGCAATGCAGGGAATGGAAACACCATATATTTT.

CDR3 region: CASGLAGQETQYF. As DNA, the CDR3 is TGTGCCAGCGGACTAGCGGGGCAAGAGACCCAGTACTTC. The chain is built from TRBV10-3 and TRBJ2-5; 12 bases agree with TRBD2. CDR1 ENHRY and CDR2 SYGVKD come from the germline V gene. With V trimmed by 10 bases and J by 2 bases, 2 bases remained unmatched. The CDR3 extends over 13 amino acids.

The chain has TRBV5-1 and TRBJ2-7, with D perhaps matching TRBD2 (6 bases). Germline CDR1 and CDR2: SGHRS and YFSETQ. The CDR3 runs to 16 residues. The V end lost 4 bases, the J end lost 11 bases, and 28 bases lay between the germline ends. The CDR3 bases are TGCGCCAGCAGCCCGGGACTTGCCCTTACCTCCACTAGAGAGTACTTC. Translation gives CASSPGLALTSTREYF.

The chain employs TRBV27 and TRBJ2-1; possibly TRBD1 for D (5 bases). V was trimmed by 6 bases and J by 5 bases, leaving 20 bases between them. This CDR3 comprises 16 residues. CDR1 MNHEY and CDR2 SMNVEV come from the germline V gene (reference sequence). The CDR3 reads CASSPRVVSVDNEQFF. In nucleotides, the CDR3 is TGTGCCAGCAGCCCCAGGGTTGTCAGTGTCGACAATGAGCAGTTCTTC.

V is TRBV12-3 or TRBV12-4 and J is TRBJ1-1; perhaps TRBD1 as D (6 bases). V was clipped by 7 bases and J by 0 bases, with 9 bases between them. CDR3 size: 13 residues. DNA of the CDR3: TGTGCCAGCAAGGGGGATATGAACACTGAAGCTTTCTTT. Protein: CASKGDMNTEAFF.

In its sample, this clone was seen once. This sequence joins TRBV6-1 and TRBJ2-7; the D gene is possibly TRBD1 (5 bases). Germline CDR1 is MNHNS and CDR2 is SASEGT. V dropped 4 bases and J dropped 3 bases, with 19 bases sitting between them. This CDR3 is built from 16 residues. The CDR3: CASSGLTVPRGYEQYF. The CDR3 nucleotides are TGTGCCAGCAGTGGATTGACAGTTCCTAGAGGCTACGAGCAGTACTTC.

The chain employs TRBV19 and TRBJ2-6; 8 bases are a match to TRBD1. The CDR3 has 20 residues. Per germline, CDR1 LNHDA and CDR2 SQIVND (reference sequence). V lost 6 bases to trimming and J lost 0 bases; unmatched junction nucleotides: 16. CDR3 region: CASSRYTGGQRLSGANVLTF. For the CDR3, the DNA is TGTGCCAGTAGCAGATATACAGGGGGACAACGCCTCTCTGGGGCCAACGTCCTGACTTTC.

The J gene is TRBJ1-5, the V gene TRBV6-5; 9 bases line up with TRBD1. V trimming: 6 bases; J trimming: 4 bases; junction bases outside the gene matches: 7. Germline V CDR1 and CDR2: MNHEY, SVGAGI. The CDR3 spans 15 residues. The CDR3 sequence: CASRGQGGANQPQHF. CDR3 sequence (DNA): TGTGCCAGCAGGGGACAGGGTGGTGCGAATCAGCCCCAGCATTTT.

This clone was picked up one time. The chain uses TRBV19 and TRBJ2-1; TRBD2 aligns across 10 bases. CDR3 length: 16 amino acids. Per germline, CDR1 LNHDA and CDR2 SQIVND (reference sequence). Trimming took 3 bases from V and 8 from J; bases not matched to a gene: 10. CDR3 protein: CASSMAVLAGLDEQFF. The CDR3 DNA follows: TGTGCCAGTAGTATGGCCGTACTAGCGGGACTGGATGAGCAGTTCTTC.

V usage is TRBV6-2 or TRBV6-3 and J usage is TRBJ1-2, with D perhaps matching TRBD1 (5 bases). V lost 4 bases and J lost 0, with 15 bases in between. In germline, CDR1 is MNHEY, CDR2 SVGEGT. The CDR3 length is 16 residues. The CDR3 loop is CASSLGGSSANYGYTF. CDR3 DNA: TGTGCCAGCAGTTTGGGGGGTTCCTCGGCTAACTATGGCTACACCTTC.

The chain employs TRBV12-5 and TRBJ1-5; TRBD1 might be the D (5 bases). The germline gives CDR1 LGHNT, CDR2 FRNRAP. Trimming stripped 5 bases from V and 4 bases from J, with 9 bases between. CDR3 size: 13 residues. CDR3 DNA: TGTGCTAGTGGTCAGGGTCATAATCAGCCCCAGCATTTT. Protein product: CASGQGHNQPQHF. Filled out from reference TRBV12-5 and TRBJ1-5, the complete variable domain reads DARVTQTPRHKVTEMGQEVTMRCQPILGHNTVFWYRQTMMQGLELLAYFRNRAPLDDSGMPKDRFSAEMPDATLATLKIQPSEPRDSAVYFCASGQGHNQPQHFGDGTRLSIL.

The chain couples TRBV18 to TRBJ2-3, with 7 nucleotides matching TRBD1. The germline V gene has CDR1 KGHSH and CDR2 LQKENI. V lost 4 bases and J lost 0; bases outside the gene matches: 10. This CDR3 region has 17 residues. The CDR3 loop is CASSRLPDRVSTDTQYF. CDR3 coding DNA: TGTGCCAGCTCACGCCTGCCAGACAGGGTTAGCACAGATACGCAGTATTTT.

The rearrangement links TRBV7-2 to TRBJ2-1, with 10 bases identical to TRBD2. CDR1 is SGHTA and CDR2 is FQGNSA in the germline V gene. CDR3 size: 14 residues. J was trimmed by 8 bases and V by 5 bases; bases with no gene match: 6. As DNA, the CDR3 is TGTGCCAGCAGCCCGGGACTAGCGCGGTATGAGCAGTTCTTC. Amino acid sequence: CASSPGLARYEQFF.

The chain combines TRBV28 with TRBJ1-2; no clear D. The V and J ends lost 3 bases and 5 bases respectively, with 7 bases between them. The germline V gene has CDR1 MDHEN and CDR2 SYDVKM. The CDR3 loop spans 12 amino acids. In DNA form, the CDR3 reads TGTGCCAGCAGTTTTCGCGAATATGGCTACACCTTC. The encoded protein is CASSFREYGYTF.

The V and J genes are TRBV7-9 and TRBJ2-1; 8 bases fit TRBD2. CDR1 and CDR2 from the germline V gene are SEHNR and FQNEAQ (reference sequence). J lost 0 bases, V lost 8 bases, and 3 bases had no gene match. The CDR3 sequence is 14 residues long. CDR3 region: CASGTSGSYNEQFF. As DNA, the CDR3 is TGTGCCAGCGGTACTAGCGGCTCCTACAATGAGCAGTTCTTC.

The CDR3 region is CASSTGTLSGELFF. CDR3 DNA: TGTGCCAGCAGCACCGGGACTCTCAGCGGGGAGCTGTTTTTT. The chain is built from TRBV7-9 and TRBJ2-2; D perhaps matches TRBD2 (6 bases). This CDR3 contains 14 residues. The V gene's germline CDR1 is SEHNR and CDR2 FQNEAQ (reference sequence). Trimming removed 5 bases from V and 7 bases from J, with 14 bases in between. The full variable domain, rest sourced from reference TRBV7-9 and TRBJ2-2, is DTGVSQNPRHKITKRGQNVTFRCDPISEHNRLYWYRQTLGQGPEFLTYFQNEAQLEKSRLLSDRFSAERPKGSFSTLEIQRTEQGDSAMYLCASSTGTLSGELFFGEGSRLTVL.

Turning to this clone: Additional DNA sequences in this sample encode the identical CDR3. CDR3 in amino acids: CASSTQGDQPQHF. The CDR3 DNA reads TGTGCCAGTAGTACGCAGGGGGATCAGCCCCAGCATTTT. The chain joins TRBV19 to TRBJ1-5; 7 bases agree with TRBD1. V gave up 4 bases and J gave up 5 bases; unmatched junction bases: 2. The CDR3 totals 13 residues. Germline CDR1 and CDR2: LNHDA and SQIVND (reference sequence).

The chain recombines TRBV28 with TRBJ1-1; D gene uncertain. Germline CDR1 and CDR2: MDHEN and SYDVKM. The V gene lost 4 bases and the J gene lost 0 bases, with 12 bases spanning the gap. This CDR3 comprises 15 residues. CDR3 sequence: CASSYPREVNTEAFF. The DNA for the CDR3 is TGTGCCAGCAGTTACCCGAGGGAGGTGAACACTGAAGCTTTCTTT.

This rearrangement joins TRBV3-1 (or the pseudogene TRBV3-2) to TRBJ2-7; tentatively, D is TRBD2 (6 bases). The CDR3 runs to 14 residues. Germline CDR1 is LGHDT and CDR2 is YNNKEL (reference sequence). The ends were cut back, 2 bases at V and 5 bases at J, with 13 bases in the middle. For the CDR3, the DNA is TGTGCCAGCAGCCAATCCGGGACTTCTCACGAGCAGTACTTC. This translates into CASSQSGTSHEQYF.

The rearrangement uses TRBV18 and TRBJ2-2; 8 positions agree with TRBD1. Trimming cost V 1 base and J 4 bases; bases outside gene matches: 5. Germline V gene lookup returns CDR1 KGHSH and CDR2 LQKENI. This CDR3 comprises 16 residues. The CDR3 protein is CASSPRLQGATGELFF. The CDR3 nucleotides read TGTGCCAGCTCACCACGGTTGCAGGGGGCCACCGGGGAGCTGTTTTTT.

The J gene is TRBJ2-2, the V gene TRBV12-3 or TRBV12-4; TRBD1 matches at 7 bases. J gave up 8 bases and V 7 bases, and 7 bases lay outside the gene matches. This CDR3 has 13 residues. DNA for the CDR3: TGTGCCAGCATCCACAGGGGATCAGGGGAGCTGTTTTTT. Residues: CASIHRGSGELFF.

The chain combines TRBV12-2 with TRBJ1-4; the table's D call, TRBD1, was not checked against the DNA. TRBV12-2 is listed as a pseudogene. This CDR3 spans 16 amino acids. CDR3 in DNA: TGTGCAAGCCCTAAACCCCGGGACAGGTATAATGAAAAACTGTTTTTT. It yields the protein CASPKPRDRYNEKLFF.

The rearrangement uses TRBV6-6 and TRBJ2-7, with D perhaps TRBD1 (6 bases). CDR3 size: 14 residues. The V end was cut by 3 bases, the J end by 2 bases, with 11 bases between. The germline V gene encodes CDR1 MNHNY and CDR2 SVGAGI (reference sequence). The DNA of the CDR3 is TGTGCCAGCAGTTATAGACAGGTAACCTACGAGCAGTACTTC. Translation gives CASSYRQVTYEQYF.

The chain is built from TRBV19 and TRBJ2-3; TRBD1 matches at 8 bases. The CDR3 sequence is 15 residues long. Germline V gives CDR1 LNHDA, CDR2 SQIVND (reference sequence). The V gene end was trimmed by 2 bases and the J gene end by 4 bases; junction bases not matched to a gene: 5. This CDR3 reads CASSIRQGLADTQYF. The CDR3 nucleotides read TGTGCCAGTAGTATAAGACAGGGGCTGGCAGATACGCAGTATTTT.

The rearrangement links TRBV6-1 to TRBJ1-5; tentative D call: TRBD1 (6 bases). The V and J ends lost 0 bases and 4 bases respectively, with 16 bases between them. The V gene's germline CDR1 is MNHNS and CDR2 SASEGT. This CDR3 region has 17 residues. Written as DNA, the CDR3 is TGTGCCAGCAGTGAAGCGTATAAAGACACAGGGAATCAGCCCCAGCATTTT. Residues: CASSEAYKDTGNQPQHF.

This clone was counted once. CDR3 in DNA: TGTGCCAGCAGCGCAGACAGGTGGGACACTGAAGCTTTCTTT. It codes for CASSADRWDTEAFF. This chain links TRBV13 with TRBJ1-1; D is possibly TRBD1 (6 bases). V was pared by 5 bases and J by 3 bases, with 13 bases between. This CDR3 comprises 14 residues. Germline V lookup: CDR1 PRHDT, CDR2 FYEKMQ (reference sequence).

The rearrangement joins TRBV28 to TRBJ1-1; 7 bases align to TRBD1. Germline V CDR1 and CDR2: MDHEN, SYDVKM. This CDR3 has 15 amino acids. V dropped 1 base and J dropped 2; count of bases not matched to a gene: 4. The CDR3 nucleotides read TGTGCCAGCAGTTTATTTGGGACAGTCAACACTGAAGCTTTCTTT. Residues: CASSLFGTVNTEAFF.